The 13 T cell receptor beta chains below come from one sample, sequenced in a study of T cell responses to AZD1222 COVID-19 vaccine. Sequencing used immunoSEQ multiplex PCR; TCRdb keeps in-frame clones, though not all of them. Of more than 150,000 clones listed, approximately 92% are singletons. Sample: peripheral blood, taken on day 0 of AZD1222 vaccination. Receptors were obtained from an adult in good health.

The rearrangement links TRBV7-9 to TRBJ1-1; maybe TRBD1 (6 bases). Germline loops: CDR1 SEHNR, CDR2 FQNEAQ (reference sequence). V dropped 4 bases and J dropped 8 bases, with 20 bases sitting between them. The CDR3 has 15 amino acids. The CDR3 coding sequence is TGTGCCAGCAGCTCGCGACAGGTATCATCCTCAGAAGCTTTCTTT. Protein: CASSSRQVSSSEAFF.

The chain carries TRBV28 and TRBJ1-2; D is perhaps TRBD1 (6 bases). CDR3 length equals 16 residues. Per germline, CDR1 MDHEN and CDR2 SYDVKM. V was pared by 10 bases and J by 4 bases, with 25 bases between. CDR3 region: CAISTPAPTGVYGYTF. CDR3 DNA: TGTGCCATTAGTACACCCGCCCCGACAGGCGTCTATGGCTACACCTTC.

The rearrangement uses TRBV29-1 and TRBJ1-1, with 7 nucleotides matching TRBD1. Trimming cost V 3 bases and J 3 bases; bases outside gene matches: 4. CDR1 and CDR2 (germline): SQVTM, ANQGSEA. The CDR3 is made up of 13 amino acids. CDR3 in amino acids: CSVETGRDTEAFF. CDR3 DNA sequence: TGCAGCGTTGAGACAGGGAGGGACACTGAAGCTTTCTTT.

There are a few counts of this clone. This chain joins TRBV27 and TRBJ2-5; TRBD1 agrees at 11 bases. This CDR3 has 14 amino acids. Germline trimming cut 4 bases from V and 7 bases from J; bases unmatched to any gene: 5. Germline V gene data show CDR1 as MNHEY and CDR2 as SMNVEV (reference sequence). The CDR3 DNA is TGTGCCAGCAGTTCGGACAGGGGGCCGGGGACCCAGTACTTC. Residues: CASSSDRGPGTQYF.

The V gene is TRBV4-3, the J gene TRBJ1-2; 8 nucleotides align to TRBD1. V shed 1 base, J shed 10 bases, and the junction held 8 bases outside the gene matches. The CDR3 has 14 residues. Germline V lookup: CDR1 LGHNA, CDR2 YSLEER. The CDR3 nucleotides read TGCGCCAGCAGCCAAGGGACAGGGCCATCAGTCTACACCTTC. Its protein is CASSQGTGPSVYTF.

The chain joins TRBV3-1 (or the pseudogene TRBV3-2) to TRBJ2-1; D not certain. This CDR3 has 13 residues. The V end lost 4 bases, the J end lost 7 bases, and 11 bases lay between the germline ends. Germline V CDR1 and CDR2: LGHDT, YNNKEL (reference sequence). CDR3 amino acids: CASSPGYGNEQFF. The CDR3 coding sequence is TGTGCCAGCAGCCCTGGGTATGGAAATGAGCAGTTCTTC.

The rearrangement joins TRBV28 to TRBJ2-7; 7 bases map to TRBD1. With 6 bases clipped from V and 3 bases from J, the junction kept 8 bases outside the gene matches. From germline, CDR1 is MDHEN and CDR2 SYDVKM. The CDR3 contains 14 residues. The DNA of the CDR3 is TGTGCCAGCAGCCCCGGGACAGCAAACTACGAGCAGTACTTC. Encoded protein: CASSPGTANYEQYF. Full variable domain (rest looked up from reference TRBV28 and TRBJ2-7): DVKVTQSSRYLVKRTGEKVFLECVQDMDHENMFWYRQDPGLGLRLIYFSYDVKMKEKGDIPEGYSVSREKKERFSLILESASTNQTSMYLCASSPGTANYEQYFGPGTRLTVT.

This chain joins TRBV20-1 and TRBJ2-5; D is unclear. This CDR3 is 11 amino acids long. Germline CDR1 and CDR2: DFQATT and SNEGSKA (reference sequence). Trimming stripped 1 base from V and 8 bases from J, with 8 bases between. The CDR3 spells CSARGLGTQYF. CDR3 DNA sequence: TGCAGTGCTAGAGGGTTAGGTACCCAGTACTTC.

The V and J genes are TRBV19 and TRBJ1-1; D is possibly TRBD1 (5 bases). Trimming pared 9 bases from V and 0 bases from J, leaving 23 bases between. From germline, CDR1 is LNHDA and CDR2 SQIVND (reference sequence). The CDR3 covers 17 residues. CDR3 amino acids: CASTGRGTEVMNTEAFF. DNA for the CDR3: TGTGCCAGCACGGGCCGAGGGACTGAAGTCATGAACACTGAAGCTTTCTTT.

The CDR3 nucleotides read TGTGCCAGCAGCCAAGATATGGGGAGCTCCTACAATGAGCAGTTCTTC. Translating it yields CASSQDMGSSYNEQFF. The rearrangement joins TRBV3-1 (or the pseudogene TRBV3-2) to TRBJ2-1; possibly TRBD2 for D (5 bases). This CDR3 has 16 amino acids. Between the trimmed V and J ends, which lost 0 bases and 0 bases, there was a span of 9 bases. The germline V gene has CDR1 LGHDT and CDR2 YNNKEL (reference sequence).

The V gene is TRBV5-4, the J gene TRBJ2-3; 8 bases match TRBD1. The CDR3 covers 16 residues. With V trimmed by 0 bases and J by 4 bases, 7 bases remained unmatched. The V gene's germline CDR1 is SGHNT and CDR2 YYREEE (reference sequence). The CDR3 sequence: CASSLALTGVADTQYF. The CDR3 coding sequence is TGTGCCAGCAGCTTGGCTTTGACAGGGGTGGCAGATACGCAGTATTTT. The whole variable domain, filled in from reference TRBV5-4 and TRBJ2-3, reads ETGVTQSPTHLIKTRGQQVTLRCSSQSGHNTVSWYQQALGQGPQFIFQYYREEENGRGNFPPRFSGLQFPNYSSELNVNALELDDSALYLCASSLALTGVADTQYFGPGTRLTVL.

CDR3 in amino acids: CASSQTSGGYNEQFF. CDR3 in DNA: TGTGCCAGCAGTCAAACTAGCGGGGGGTATAATGAGCAGTTCTTC. This chain uses TRBV9 with TRBJ2-1; 12 bases are shared with TRBD2. Germline CDR1 and CDR2: SGDLS and YYNGEE. Trimming cost V 5 bases and J 7 bases; bases outside gene matches: 7. The CDR3 totals 15 residues.

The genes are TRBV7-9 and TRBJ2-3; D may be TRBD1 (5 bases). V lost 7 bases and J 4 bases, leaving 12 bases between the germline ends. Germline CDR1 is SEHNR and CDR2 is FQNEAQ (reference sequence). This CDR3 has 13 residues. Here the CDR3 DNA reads TGTGCCAGCATCTGGGGCTCGGCAGATACGCAGTATTTT. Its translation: CASIWGSADTQYF.